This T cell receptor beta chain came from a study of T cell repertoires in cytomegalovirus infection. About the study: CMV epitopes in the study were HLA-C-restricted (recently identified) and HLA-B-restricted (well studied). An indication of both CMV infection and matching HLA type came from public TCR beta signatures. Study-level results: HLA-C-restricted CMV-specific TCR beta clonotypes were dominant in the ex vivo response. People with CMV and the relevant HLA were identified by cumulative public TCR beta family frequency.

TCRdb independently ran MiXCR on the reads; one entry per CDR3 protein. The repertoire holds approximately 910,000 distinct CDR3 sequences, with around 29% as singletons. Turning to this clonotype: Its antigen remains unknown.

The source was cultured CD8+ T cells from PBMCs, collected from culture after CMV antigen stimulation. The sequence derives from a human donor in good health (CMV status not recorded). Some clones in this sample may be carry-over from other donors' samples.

Here the CDR3 reads CASSSQGLTGVTYEQYV. The CDR3 nucleotides are TGTGCCAGCAGTTCTCAGGGACTCACGGGGGTGACCTACGAGCAGTACGTC. The chain is built from TRBV28 and TRBJ2-7; tentative D call: TRBD2 (6 bases). Trimming took 4 bases from V and 2 from J, leaving 21 bases between them. Germline CDR1 reads MDHEN; CDR2 reads SYDVKM. CDR3 size: 17 residues.